What follows are 15 T cell receptor beta chains derived from one specimen sequenced in a study of T cells in Graves' hyperthyroidism and ophthalmopathy. RNA transcripts were the template for amplifying TCR beta CDR3 regions. The HTBI primer set was used in a first-round RT-PCR of the TCR CDR3. Each CDR3 protein is one row after TCRdb ran MiXCR on the multiplex PCR reads. The table lists hundreds of thousands of distinct CDR3 sequences, more than 30% of them singletons, with roughly 8.3% in the top ten. The sequencing sample was made of blood. These receptors originate from a man between 18 and 35 years old with Graves' hyperthyroidism.

The chain has TRBV25-1 and TRBJ1-2, with 7 bases identical to TRBD1. Trimming cost V 11 bases and J 3 bases; bases outside gene matches: 6. This CDR3 region has 12 residues. Germline CDR1 and CDR2: MGHDK and SYGVNS. The CDR3 DNA reads TGTGCCTCGAGGCAGGGGGACTATGGCTACACCTTC. It translates to CASRQGDYGYTF.

This clonotype was detected many times. The CDR3 loop is CSVSTGLNTEAFF. The CDR3 DNA is TGCAGCGTCTCGACAGGACTGAACACTGAAGCTTTCTTT. This sequence joins TRBV29-1 and TRBJ1-1; tentatively, D is TRBD1 (6 bases). The V and J ends lost 6 bases and 0 bases respectively, with 11 bases between them. The CDR3 runs to 13 residues. Germline V gene sequence: CDR1 SQVTM, CDR2 ANQGSEA.

This clonotype was observed at least ten times. CDR3 amino acids: CASSVTANEAFF. For the CDR3, the DNA is TGTGCCAGTAGTGTGACAGCGAATGAAGCTTTCTTT. The chain uses TRBV19 and TRBJ1-1; D might be TRBD1 (5 bases). Trimming shortened V by 5 bases and J by 7 bases, and 11 bases separated the two germline ends. Germline V gene lookup returns CDR1 LNHDA and CDR2 SQIVND (reference sequence). The CDR3 length is 12 residues.

This clonotype has at least ten counts. The rearrangement uses TRBV2 and TRBJ2-7, with 7 bases that match TRBD1. CDR1 and CDR2 from the germline V gene are SNHLY and FYNNEI. V was clipped by 7 bases and J by 2 bases; unmatched bases: 5. This CDR3 contains 13 residues. The CDR3 loop reads CASTPGQTYEQYF. In nucleotides, the CDR3 is TGTGCCAGCACTCCGGGACAGACCTACGAGCAGTACTTC.

The rearrangement uses TRBV5-1 and TRBJ1-2; maybe TRBD1 (5 bases). Germline CDR1 is SGHRS and CDR2 is YFSETQ. The CDR3 length is 14 residues. Trimming took 6 bases from V and 8 from J, leaving 20 bases between them. The CDR3, as DNA: TGCGCCAGCACTCAAACCGGGACCGCTGGGGGCTACACCTTC. Its protein product is CASTQTGTAGGYTF.

CDR3 sequence reads: CASSLVTPQPNYGYTF. The CDR3 DNA is TGTGCCAGCAGCTTGGTAACACCACAACCTAACTATGGCTACACCTTC. The chain recombines TRBV5-5 with TRBJ1-2; no definite D call. CDR1 is SGHKS, CDR2 YYEKEE, per germline (reference sequence). V gave up 0 bases and J gave up 0 bases, with 12 bases separating them. This CDR3 is built from 16 residues.

V and J are TRBV12-3 or TRBV12-4 and TRBJ1-2; no definite D call. V was trimmed by 4 bases and J by 6 bases, leaving 9 bases between them. This CDR3 has 12 amino acids. The CDR3 spells CASSSYSDGYTF. The CDR3 region has the DNA TGTGCCAGCAGTTCCTACAGTGATGGCTACACCTTC.

This clonotype was seen many times. This chain joins TRBV7-9 and TRBJ1-1; no clear D. Germline V lookup: CDR1 SEHNR, CDR2 FQNEAQ (reference sequence). The CDR3 totals 13 residues. The V end was cut by 2 bases, the J end by 3 bases, with 7 bases between. CDR3 in DNA: TGTGCCAGCAGCTTATCTATGGACACTGAAGCTTTCTTT. It yields the protein CASSLSMDTEAFF.

This sequence joins TRBV29-1 and TRBJ2-7; no reliable D call. This CDR3 has 11 amino acids. Germline-derived CDR1 and CDR2 are SQVTM and ANQGSEA. V was shortened by 8 bases and J by 6 bases, with 14 bases between the two germline ends. In DNA, the CDR3 is TGCAGCTCCGAAGGGATTGGCGAGCAGTACTTC. As protein: CSSEGIGEQYF.

The gene calls are TRBV9 and TRBJ1-3; the D gene is possibly TRBD1 (5 bases). Germline V lookup: CDR1 SGDLS, CDR2 YYNGEE. The germline V and J ends were trimmed by 3 bases and 8 bases, with 9 bases remaining between them. This CDR3 has 12 amino acids. This CDR3 is CASSGGGDTIYF. Written as DNA, the CDR3 is TGTGCCAGCAGCGGGGGGGGGGACACCATATATTTT.

This clonotype was seen many times. The chain employs TRBV10-3 and TRBJ1-1; a possible D gene is TRBD1 (5 bases). V was pared by 2 bases and J by 5 bases, with 9 bases between. This CDR3 is built from 13 residues. Germline assignment: CDR1 ENHRY and CDR2 SYGVKD. CDR3 region: CAISERGSTEAFF. The CDR3 DNA is TGTGCCATCAGTGAGAGGGGCAGTACTGAAGCTTTCTTT.

About this clonotype: A much larger clone sits a single nucleotide away, making a read error possible. This chain uses TRBV19 with TRBJ1-2; D is possibly TRBD1 (5 bases). Trimming stripped 6 bases from V and 5 bases from J, with 16 bases between. CDR3 length: 14 residues. In germline, CDR1 is LNHDA, CDR2 SQIVND (reference sequence). CDR3 region: CASSPAGSTYGYTF. CDR3 DNA: TGTGCCAGTAGCCCCGCAGGGTCCACATATGGCTACACCTTC.

In its sample, this clonotype was seen many times. V is TRBV19 and J is TRBJ2-2; no clear D gene. V lost 3 bases to trimming and J lost 6 bases, with 5 bases between them. The germline CDR1 and CDR2 sequences are LNHDA and SQIVND (reference sequence). This CDR3 region has 12 residues. The DNA of the CDR3 is TGTGCCAGTAGTATTGTAGCCGGGGAGCTGTTTTTT. Its protein is CASSIVAGELFF.

This clonotype occurred many times. V gene TRBV12-3 or TRBV12-4 combines with J gene TRBJ1-4, with 7 bases lining up with TRBD1. There are 13 residues in the CDR3. The ends lost 4 bases at V and 8 bases at J; junction bases unmatched: 4. The CDR3 DNA sequence: TGTGCCAGCAGTTACAGGGGAAGGGAAAAACTGTTTTTT. Translation gives CASSYRGREKLFF.

Only a few counts were recorded for this clonotype. The chain has TRBV7-2 and TRBJ2-5; either TRBD1 or TRBD2 may fit D (5 bases each). CDR1 SGHTA and CDR2 FQGNSA come from the germline V gene. The CDR3 length is 14 residues. V was pared by 3 bases and J by 4 bases, with 12 bases between. The CDR3 coding sequence is TGTGCCAGCAGCTTGACAGAGGGCACAGAGACCCAGTACTTC. As protein: CASSLTEGTETQYF.